These 30 T cell receptor beta chains came from one sample sequenced in a study of T cells in Graves' hyperthyroidism and ophthalmopathy (dated by TCRdb to about 2019). The protocol used for the library was multiplex PCR. This sample was sequenced with an Illumina HiSeq 2000. The TCR beta CDR3 regions were amplified from RNA transcripts. For the first round of RT-PCR on the TCR CDR3, the HTBI primer set was used together with the Qiagen OneStep RT-PCR kit. The public reads were run again by TCRdb, first through fastp at Q25 and then through MiXCR, and only productive beta chains were kept. Duplicate CDR3 protein sequences are folded into a single record with the most common DNA and genes. The sample table shows 350,000 to 400,000 distinct CDR3 sequences, and 15% are seen once. The top ten clones comprise roughly 33% of the sample. Sequenced sample: blood. These receptors were collected from a woman in her thirties with Graves' hyperthyroidism.

This clonotype was observed many times. This chain links TRBV14 with TRBJ2-1; 13 bases are a match to TRBD2. Germline V lookup: CDR1 SGHDN, CDR2 FVKESK. The CDR3 contains 17 residues. With V trimmed by 2 bases and J by 4 bases, 5 bases remained unmatched. The CDR3 sequence is CASSQRKGLAGYNEQFF. CDR3 DNA sequence: TGTGCCAGCAGCCAACGGAAGGGACTAGCGGGATACAATGAGCAGTTCTTC.

This clonotype was counted many times. The rearrangement links TRBV2 to TRBJ2-3; TRBD2 aligns across 11 bases. CDR1 SNHLY and CDR2 FYNNEI come from the germline V gene. The V and J ends lost 7 bases and 2 bases, in that order; junction bases with no gene match: 5. CDR3 size: 15 residues. This chain's CDR3 is CASNLAGGFTDTQYF. The DNA for the CDR3 is TGTGCCAGCAATCTAGCGGGAGGATTCACAGATACGCAGTATTTT.

This clonotype was detected ten times or more. This sequence joins TRBV28 and TRBJ2-1; perhaps TRBD2 as D (7 bases). The V gene lost 6 bases and the J gene lost 3 bases, with 21 bases spanning the gap. There are 17 residues in the CDR3. Germline V gene sequence: CDR1 MDHEN, CDR2 SYDVKM. CDR3 DNA sequence: TGTGCCAGCAGCCGGGGTATGTCGGGGGGCCTCTACAATGAGCAGTTCTTC. It specifies CASSRGMSGGLYNEQFF.

This clonotype was seen only a few times. This may come from a read error, since a much larger clone is one base off. The V and J genes are TRBV7-2 and TRBJ2-7, with 11 positions matching TRBD2. The V and J ends lost 5 bases and 7 bases, in that order; junction bases with no gene match: 13. Germline CDR1 SGHTA, CDR2 FQGNSA. The CDR3 is made up of 16 amino acids. Here the CDR3 DNA reads TGTGCCAGCAGCCTCACTAGCGGGGGCTACGAGAGAGAGCAGTACTTC. Translation gives CASSLTSGGYEREQYF. The variable domain in full, completed from reference TRBV7-2 and TRBJ2-7, reads GAGVSQSPSNKVTEKGKDVELRCDPISGHTALYWYRQSLGQGLEFLIYFQGNSAPDKSGLPSDRFSAERTGGSVSTLTIQRTQQEDSAVYLCASSLTSGGYEREQYFGPGTRLTVT.

V usage is TRBV5-1 and J usage is TRBJ1-6, with D tentatively TRBD1 (5 bases). The CDR3 covers 15 residues. Deletions cut 2 bases from V and 6 bases from J, with 12 bases between. Germline-derived CDR1 and CDR2 are SGHRS and YFSETQ. In DNA, the CDR3 is TGCGCCAGCAGCTTTCTAGGGGTTGGTAATTCACCCCTCCACTTT. Protein sequence: CASSFLGVGNSPLHF.

Many counts were recorded for this clonotype. This rearrangement joins TRBV7-2 to TRBJ2-7; D gene uncertain. The V end was cut by 1 base, the J end by 6 bases, with 10 bases between. The CDR3 runs 13 residues. CDR1 is SGHTA, CDR2 FQGNSA, per germline. The CDR3 nucleotides are TGTGCCAGCAGCTTAGGTCGGCTTTCCGAGCAGTACTTC. It is translated as CASSLGRLSEQYF. Full variable domain (missing parts from reference TRBV7-2 and TRBJ2-7): GAGVSQSPSNKVTEKGKDVELRCDPISGHTALYWYRQSLGQGLEFLIYFQGNSAPDKSGLPSDRFSAERTGGSVSTLTIQRTQQEDSAVYLCASSLGRLSEQYFGPGTRLTVT.

This clonotype occurred many times. The chain joins TRBV28 to TRBJ1-2; D not certain. The CDR3 runs to 15 residues. CDR1 is MDHEN and CDR2 is SYDVKM in the germline V gene. With 4 bases removed from V and 4 bases from J, the gap between germline ends came to 16 bases. CDR3 in DNA: TGTGCCAGCAGTTCGGCAGCCAACGGTCGCTATGGCTACACCTTC. This gives the protein CASSSAANGRYGYTF.

V and J are TRBV7-9 and TRBJ2-3; no definite D call. The CDR3 is 15 amino acids. V was shortened by 1 base and J by 0 bases, with 8 bases between the two germline ends. Germline V gives CDR1 SEHNR, CDR2 FQNEAQ (reference sequence). The DNA of the CDR3 is TGTGCCAGCAGCTTAGTGTTACCTAGCACAGATACGCAGTATTTT. It yields the protein CASSLVLPSTDTQYF.

This clonotype has a count of ten or more. The rearrangement joins TRBV28 to TRBJ2-7, with TRBD1 matching over 8 bases. With 8 bases clipped from V and 3 bases from J, the junction kept 9 bases outside the gene matches. The CDR3 is made up of 14 amino acids. Germline V lookup: CDR1 MDHEN, CDR2 SYDVKM. The CDR3 sequence: CASRVRDRIYEQYF. DNA for the CDR3: TGTGCCAGCCGAGTACGGGACAGGATCTACGAGCAGTACTTC.

This clonotype was observed a handful of times. This rearrangement joins TRBV6-1 to TRBJ1-5, with D tentatively TRBD1 (5 bases). Per germline, CDR1 MNHNS and CDR2 SASEGT. Deletions cut 7 bases from V and 11 bases from J, with 15 bases between. The CDR3 has 12 amino acids. CDR3 nucleotide sequence: TGTGCCAGCACCCAATGGGCGGGGGCCCAGCATTTT. Amino acid sequence: CASTQWAGAQHF.

In its sample, this clonotype was seen many times. The V and J genes are TRBV6-6 and TRBJ2-5; 9 bases line up with TRBD2. V was clipped by 0 bases and J by 3 bases; unmatched bases: 2. The CDR3 extends over 15 amino acids. The germline CDR1 and CDR2 sequences are MNHNY and SVGAGI (reference sequence). CDR3 DNA sequence: TGTGCCAGCAGTTACTCCAGGACTAGCGAAGAGACCCAGTACTTC. Its protein is CASSYSRTSEETQYF.

The chain is built from TRBV12-3 or TRBV12-4 and TRBJ2-7; tentatively, D is TRBD1 (6 bases). The CDR3 is 14 amino acids. Trimming pared 1 base from V and 6 bases from J, leaving 13 bases between. Here the CDR3 reads CASSLGSGGAEQYF. CDR3 DNA sequence: TGTGCCAGCAGTTTAGGTAGTGGGGGCGCCGAGCAGTACTTC.

This clonotype has a count of ten or more. This rearrangement joins TRBV2 to TRBJ1-1; unclear D gene. CDR3 length: 14 amino acids. The germline V gene encodes CDR1 SNHLY and CDR2 FYNNEI. The V end was cut by 1 base, the J end by 4 bases, with 10 bases between. The CDR3 nucleotides read TGTGCCAGCAGTGAAGTCACCCGGGGCACTGAAGCTTTCTTT. Its translation is CASSEVTRGTEAFF.

This clonotype was observed a few times. This chain joins TRBV9 and TRBJ1-1; D is uncertain. CDR3 length equals 15 residues. Germline CDR1 and CDR2: SGDLS and YYNGEE. Between the trimmed V and J ends, which lost 4 bases and 0 bases, there was a span of 13 bases. Here the CDR3 reads CASSQHLVMNTEAFF. The DNA for the CDR3 is TGTGCCAGCAGCCAGCACCTCGTCATGAACACTGAAGCTTTCTTT.

This clonotype was counted between two and nine times. V usage is TRBV7-2 and J usage is TRBJ2-5; D perhaps matches TRBD2 (5 bases). The CDR3 loop spans 15 amino acids. The germline V gene encodes CDR1 SGHTA and CDR2 FQGNSA. Trimming stripped 1 base from V and 3 bases from J, with 12 bases between. DNA for the CDR3: TGTGCCAGCAGCTTAGGGCAGCGGACCAAAGAGACCCAGTACTTC. It codes for CASSLGQRTKETQYF.

The sample holds many counts of this clonotype. J is TRBJ2-2 and V is TRBV7-9, with D perhaps TRBD1 (5 bases). Germline CDR1 is SEHNR and CDR2 is FQNEAQ (reference sequence). V lost 5 bases, J lost 3 bases, and 10 bases lay in between. The length of the CDR3 is 14 residues. CDR3 coding DNA: TGTGCCAGCAGCCGCCCAGGGTACACCGGGGAGCTGTTTTTT. Protein: CASSRPGYTGELFF.

This clonotype was seen repeatedly, ten times or more. This chain connects TRBV7-3 to TRBJ2-7; the match to TRBD1 covers 9 bases. The germline CDR1 and CDR2 sequences are SGHTA and FQGTGA. Trimming at V came to 5 bases and at J to 4 bases, leaving 9 bases not matched to a gene. The CDR3 extends over 15 amino acids. The CDR3 DNA sequence: TGTGCCAGCAGCGCAGGCCGGGGACAGGGTTACGAGCAGTACTTC. Translated: CASSAGRGQGYEQYF.

In this sample, this clonotype turned up many times. The chain couples TRBV27 to TRBJ2-3; 7 bases map to TRBD2. CDR3 size: 15 residues. Germline V lookup: CDR1 MNHEY, CDR2 SMNVEV (reference sequence). J was trimmed by 4 bases and V by 4 bases; bases with no gene match: 8. The DNA of the CDR3 is TGTGCCAGCAGTTCGATATCGGGAGGAGCAGATACGCAGTATTTT. Translation: CASSSISGGADTQYF.

Worth noting for this clonotype: A read error is possible here, since a much larger clone lies one base away. V usage is TRBV3-1 and J usage is TRBJ1-1; no reliable D call. The CDR3 extends over 17 amino acids. CDR1 LGHDT and CDR2 YNNKEL come from the germline V gene (reference sequence). Written as DNA, the CDR3 is TGTGCCAGCAGCAAAGACGGCCGGGCCCTGGGGAGCACTGAAGCTCTCTTT. Protein sequence: CASSKDGRALGSTEALF.

This clonotype came up a few times. The chain recombines TRBV10-3 with TRBJ1-2, with 8 bases identical to TRBD1. Germline values: CDR1 ENHRY, CDR2 SYGVKD. This CDR3 has 16 residues. J gave up 6 bases and V 2 bases, and 11 bases lay outside the gene matches. CDR3 sequence reads: CAISERLGQGGDGYTF. CDR3 DNA: TGTGCCATCAGTGAGCGATTAGGACAGGGAGGAGATGGCTACACCTTC.

The genes are TRBV7-6 and TRBJ2-4; TRBD1 matches 9 bases. CDR1 and CDR2 from the germline V gene are SGHVS and FNYEAQ. The V gene end was trimmed by 5 bases and the J gene end by 1 base; junction bases not matched to a gene: 12. The CDR3 spans 18 residues. CDR3 region: CASSLFQFGTGAKNIQYF. Here the CDR3 DNA reads TGTGCCAGCAGCCTATTCCAATTCGGGACAGGGGCCAAAAACATTCAGTACTTC. Drawing the rest from reference TRBV7-6 and TRBJ2-4, the complete variable domain is GAGVSQSPRYKVTKRGQDVALRCDPISGHVSLYWYRQALGQGPEFLTYFNYEAQQDKSGLPNDRFSAERPEGSISTLTIQRTEQRDSAMYRCASSLFQFGTGAKNIQYFGAGTRLSVL.

The rearrangement links TRBV5-1 to TRBJ2-7; D could derive from TRBD1 or TRBD2 (5 bases each). Germline loops: CDR1 SGHRS, CDR2 YFSETQ. V was trimmed by 8 bases and J by 2 bases, leaving 17 bases between them. The CDR3 has 14 amino acids. The CDR3 DNA reads as TGCGCCAGTACTGGGGACCAAAGGGCCTACGAGCAGTACTTC. It yields the protein CASTGDQRAYEQYF.

The sample holds a few counts of this clonotype. This chain connects TRBV10-2 to TRBJ1-2, with TRBD1 identical over 7 bases. The CDR3 is 13 residues long. Germline assignment: CDR1 WSHSY and CDR2 SAAADI. The trim removed 6 bases at V and 8 bases at J, leaving 9 bases unmatched. CDR3 protein: CASRVEGARGYTF. CDR3 DNA: TGCGCCAGCAGGGTAGAGGGGGCACGGGGCTACACCTTC.

This clonotype was recorded at least ten times. The V gene is TRBV28, the J gene TRBJ2-7, with D perhaps TRBD1 (7 bases). Trimming left V 4 bases short and J 13 bases short, with 23 bases between. CDR3 length equals 14 residues. CDR1 is MDHEN and CDR2 is SYDVKM in the germline V gene. The CDR3 protein is CASSSWGARDREYF. The CDR3 DNA follows: TGTGCCAGCAGTTCGTGGGGGGCTAGGGACAGAGAATACTTC.

This clonotype was found many times. The chain combines TRBV20-1 with TRBJ2-7; TRBD1 matches at 10 bases. This CDR3 is 18 amino acids long. V shed 6 bases, J shed 6 bases, and the junction held 23 bases outside the gene matches. Per germline, CDR1 DFQATT and CDR2 SNEGSKA (reference sequence). The CDR3 sequence is CSATDRGSPLAEVGEQYF. The DNA for the CDR3 is TGCAGTGCCACGGACAGGGGGTCGCCCTTAGCGGAGGTGGGCGAGCAGTACTTC.

In its sample, this clonotype was seen many times. This chain links TRBV6-5 with TRBJ2-7; TRBD1 matches 8 bases. This CDR3 spans 15 amino acids. Trimming cost V 0 bases and J 5 bases; bases outside gene matches: 6. Germline assignment: CDR1 MNHEY and CDR2 SVGAGI. In DNA form, the CDR3 reads TGTGCCAGCAGTTACTCTCGCAGGGGGCGCGACGAGCAGTACTTC. Translation gives CASSYSRRGRDEQYF.

The chain combines TRBV7-2 with TRBJ2-3; TRBD2 matches 15 bases. Germline values: CDR1 SGHTA, CDR2 FQGNSA. Germline trimming cut 4 bases from V and 3 bases from J; bases unmatched to any gene: 5. The CDR3 sequence is 17 residues long. The CDR3 bases are TGTGCCAGCAGCTCGGGACTAGCGGGAGGTAGTACAGATACGCAGTATTTT. It encodes CASSSGLAGGSTDTQYF.

The gene calls are TRBV29-1 and TRBJ1-2; a possible D gene is TRBD1 (6 bases). Germline values: CDR1 SQVTM, CDR2 ANQGSEA. Trimming took 7 bases from V and 4 from J, leaving 25 bases between them. The CDR3 loop spans 16 amino acids. CDR3 residues: CSDDVDCRGAGYGYTF. The CDR3, as DNA: TGCAGCGATGATGTGGACTGCAGGGGCGCGGGCTATGGCTACACCTTC.

This clonotype was seen at least ten times. The genes are TRBV11-2 and TRBJ2-7, with D uncertain. Germline V lookup: CDR1 SGHAT, CDR2 FQNNGV. CDR3 length: 14 residues. Trimming left V 0 bases short and J 7 bases short, with 13 bases between. The chain's CDR3 is CASSLDSQIGEQYF. The CDR3 coding sequence is TGTGCCAGCAGCTTAGATTCCCAAATCGGGGAGCAGTACTTC.

On this clonotype itself: Germline and junction disagree at one end, which may indicate a read error. V usage is TRBV29-1 and J usage is TRBJ1-4; 8 bases map to TRBD1. This CDR3 is built from 13 residues. Per germline, CDR1 SQVTM and CDR2 ANQGSEA. CDR3 residues: CSALQGGVEKLLF. The CDR3 DNA reads TGCAGCGCGTTACAGGGGGGAGTTGAAAAACTGCTTTTT.